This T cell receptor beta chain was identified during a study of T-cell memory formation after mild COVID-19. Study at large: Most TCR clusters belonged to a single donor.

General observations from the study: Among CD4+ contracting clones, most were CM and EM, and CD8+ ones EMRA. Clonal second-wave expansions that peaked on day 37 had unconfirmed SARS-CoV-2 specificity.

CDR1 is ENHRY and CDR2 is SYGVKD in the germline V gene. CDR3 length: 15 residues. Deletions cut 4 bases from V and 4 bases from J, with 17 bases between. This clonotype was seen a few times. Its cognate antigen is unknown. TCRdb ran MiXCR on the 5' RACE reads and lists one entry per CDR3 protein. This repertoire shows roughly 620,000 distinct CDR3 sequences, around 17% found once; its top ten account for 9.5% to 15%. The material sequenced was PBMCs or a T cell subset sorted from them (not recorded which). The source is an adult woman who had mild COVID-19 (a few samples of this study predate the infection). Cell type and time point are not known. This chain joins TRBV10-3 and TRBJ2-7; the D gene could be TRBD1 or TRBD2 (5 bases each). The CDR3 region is CAISGPGTAEYEQYF. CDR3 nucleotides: TGTGCCATCAGTGGACCCGGGACGGCGGAGTACGAGCAGTACTTC.